This T cell receptor beta chain was profiled in a study of CD4 T cells in relation to SARS-CoV-2 and coronaviruses. Broader study findings: This crossreactivity analysis covered spike protein alone, no other viral proteins. Memory recall responses, not primary responses primed in culture, are what the assay detects. Roughly 69% of donors had memory CD4+ clonotypes crossrecognizing SARS-CoV-2 and common cold coronavirus spike.

Remarks on this clone: Antigen unknown.

Germline V lookup: CDR1 LGHNA, CDR2 YNFKEQ. The CDR3 has 18 residues. Trimming took 1 base from V and 4 from J, leaving 23 bases between them. Uncultured naive and memory CD4+ T cells supplied DNA for deep TCR-beta sequencing. TCRdb keeps only in-frame clones here, not all; method: immunoSEQ multiplex PCR. The sample yields under 50,000 clones, 70% to 90% seen once. The chain uses TRBV4-2 and TRBJ2-7; possible D gene TRBD1, 7 bases. This sequence originates from an adult with COVID-19. Source material: memory CD4+ T cells from PBMCs. The CDR3 sequence: CASSQVLRGGQGGYEQYF. CDR3 bases: TGTGCCAGCAGCCAAGTCTTAAGAGGGGGTCAGGGGGGATACGAGCAGTACTTC.